The next 28 T cell receptor beta chains were all read from a single sample in a study of Tregs in tolerant kidney transplant recipients. Assay: immunoSEQ multiplex PCR; the TCRdb copy retains only in-frame clones and omits some. The sample includes about 64,000 clones, roughly 98% of them seen just once. The sample here was Tregs from blood, taken before the transplant. The receptors were gathered from a human donor who received a combined kidney and bone marrow transplant.

The chain joins TRBV4-3 to TRBJ2-1; 12 bases fit TRBD2. Trimming cost V 2 bases and J 7 bases; bases outside gene matches: 6. CDR1 LGHNA and CDR2 YSLEER come from the germline V gene. The CDR3 has 16 amino acids. The chain's CDR3 is CASSQLTSGRMNEQFF. DNA for the CDR3: TGCGCCAGCAGCCAACTGACTAGCGGGAGAATGAATGAGCAGTTCTTC.

The rearrangement uses TRBV27 and TRBJ2-7, with D hard to call. The CDR3 extends over 13 amino acids. Germline CDR1 and CDR2: MNHEY and SMNVEV (reference sequence). Trimming cost V 7 bases and J 3 bases, with 13 bases left between them. This CDR3 is CASKWRNGYEQYF. CDR3 DNA sequence: TGTGCCAGCAAGTGGCGGAACGGCTACGAGCAGTACTTC.

This sequence joins TRBV5-4 and TRBJ1-4; 7 positions match TRBD1. Germline loops: CDR1 SGHNT, CDR2 YYREEE (reference sequence). V shed 0 bases and J 8 bases; nucleotides not matched to a gene: 4. The CDR3 length is 14 residues. In DNA form, the CDR3 reads TGTGCCAGCAGCTTGGACAGGGGTGGCGAAAAACTGTTTTTT. Protein: CASSLDRGGEKLFF.

This clone has only one observation. V and J are TRBV7-2 and TRBJ2-7; D not resolved. V was pared by 5 bases and J by 3 bases, with 11 bases between. The germline V gene encodes CDR1 SGHTA and CDR2 FQGNSA. This CDR3 comprises 13 residues. DNA for the CDR3: TGTGCCAGCAGCCCGCAACTGATCTACGAGCAGTACTTC. The encoded protein is CASSPQLIYEQYF.

V and J are TRBV6-1 and TRBJ2-2; D might be TRBD2 (6 bases). The CDR3 is 16 residues long. Trimming cost V 2 bases and J 0 bases, with 10 bases left between them. Germline V CDR1 and CDR2: MNHNS, SASEGT. CDR3 amino acids: CASSELGGTNTGELFF. In DNA, the CDR3 is TGTGCCAGCAGTGAACTCGGGGGAACGAACACCGGGGAGCTGTTTTTT.

This clone was picked up one time. The chain recombines TRBV11-1 with TRBJ2-1, with 8 bases aligning to TRBD1. After removal of 2 bases from V and 4 bases from J, the junction contained 1 base not matched to a gene. CDR3 length: 14 amino acids. CDR1 SGHAT and CDR2 FQDESV come from the germline V gene (reference sequence). The CDR3 loop reads CASSLTGGYNEQFF. The CDR3 nucleotides are TGTGCCAGCAGCTTAACAGGGGGGTACAATGAGCAGTTCTTC.

The chain joins TRBV19 to TRBJ2-7; 8 bases are shared with TRBD2. The length of the CDR3 is 17 residues. J gave up 7 bases and V 4 bases, and 18 bases lay outside the gene matches. Germline CDR1 is LNHDA and CDR2 is SQIVND (reference sequence). CDR3 protein: CASSTLFPNWRGAEQYF. As DNA, the CDR3 is TGTGCCAGTAGTACCCTATTCCCCAATTGGCGGGGGGCAGAGCAGTACTTC. Full variable domain (outside the CDR3, taken from reference TRBV19 and TRBJ2-7): DGGITQSPKYLFRKEGQNVTLSCEQNLNHDAMYWYRQDPGQGLRLIYYSQIVNDFQKGDIAEGYSVSREKKESFPLTVTSAQKNPTAFYLCASSTLFPNWRGAEQYFGPGTRLTVT.

A single count supports this clone. The V call is TRBV4-1, the J call TRBJ1-6; 10 nucleotides match TRBD1. The V segment lost 1 base and the J segment 8 bases; nucleotides outside the gene matches: 8. The CDR3 spans 17 residues. Germline lookup yields CDR1 MGHRA and CDR2 YSYEKL. For the CDR3, the DNA is TGCGCCAGCAGCCAAGGCCCTTGGGGACAGGGGTATTCACCCCTCCACTTT. Its translation is CASSQGPWGQGYSPLHF.

This clone has just one count. V is TRBV21-1 and J is TRBJ2-2; the table calls TRBD2, which could not be checked here. TRBV21-1 is described as a pseudogene. The CDR3 has 17 residues. The CDR3 loop is CASSKTMTSVKTGELFF. For the CDR3, the DNA is TGTGCCAGCAGCAAGACCATGACTAGCGTTAAGACCGGGGAGCTGTTTTTT.

This sequence joins TRBV7-2 and TRBJ2-7; TRBD2 matches 9 bases. Germline values: CDR1 SGHTA, CDR2 FQGNSA. Trimming took 2 bases from V and 0 from J; bases not matched to a gene: 2. The CDR3 has 15 residues. CDR3 nucleotides: TGTGCCAGCAGCTTATCACTAGCGGGCTCCTACGAGCAGTACTTC. This codes for CASSLSLAGSYEQYF.

This chain uses TRBV6-6 with TRBJ1-2; D is possibly TRBD1 (6 bases). Germline CDR1 reads MNHNY; CDR2 reads SVGAGI (reference sequence). V shed 7 bases and J shed 8 bases, with 17 bases lying between them. The CDR3 length is 13 residues. The DNA of the CDR3 is TGTGCCAGCATGGCAGGGGCATCGGGGGGCTACACCTTC. Translated, it gives CASMAGASGGYTF.

The chain joins TRBV6-1 to TRBJ1-1; no clear D gene. There are 16 residues in the CDR3. Trimming removed 1 base from V and 3 bases from J, with 15 bases in between. Germline CDR1 and CDR2: MNHNS and SASEGT. Here the CDR3 reads CASSEDRWEVDTEAFF. DNA of the CDR3: TGTGCCAGCAGTGAAGATCGTTGGGAGGTGGACACTGAAGCTTTCTTT.

The chain carries TRBV18 and TRBJ2-7; 7 bases line up with TRBD1. V shed 2 bases and J 7 bases; nucleotides not matched to a gene: 5. Germline values: CDR1 KGHSH, CDR2 LQKENI. This CDR3 is built from 13 residues. The CDR3 DNA sequence: TGTGCCAGCTCACCAACAGGGGTTGGAGAGCAGTACTTC. This codes for CASSPTGVGEQYF.

This clone was seen a single time. This chain joins TRBV6-1 and TRBJ2-1; TRBD1 is a possible D gene (6 bases). Trimming shortened V by 4 bases and J by 7 bases, and 11 bases separated the two germline ends. There are 13 residues in the CDR3. Germline V gives CDR1 MNHNS, CDR2 SASEGT. The CDR3 DNA follows: TGTGCCAGCAGTGCCCAGGGGCGAAATGAGCAGTTCTTC. Translated, it gives CASSAQGRNEQFF.

The V call is TRBV6-5, the J call TRBJ2-7; TRBD1 aligns across 9 bases. CDR1 and CDR2 from the germline V gene are MNHEY and SVGAGI. With V trimmed by 5 bases and J by 7 bases, 9 bases remained unmatched. The CDR3 is 14 residues long. The CDR3 sequence: CASSRIQGAREQYF. CDR3 nucleotide sequence: TGTGCCAGCAGTCGAATACAGGGGGCGCGGGAGCAGTACTTC.

V gene TRBV6-6 combines with J gene TRBJ1-2; unclear D gene. V dropped 1 base and J dropped 8 bases, with 14 bases sitting between them. Germline V gene sequence: CDR1 MNHNY, CDR2 SVGAGI (reference sequence). This CDR3 has 14 residues. CDR3 bases: TGTGCCAGCAGTTACTTAGTGGGCCGAGGGGGCTACACCTTC. It translates to CASSYLVGRGGYTF.

This rearrangement joins TRBV9 to TRBJ1-4; 7 nucleotides agree with TRBD1. From germline, CDR1 is SGDLS and CDR2 YYNGEE. V gave up 4 bases and J gave up 2 bases; unmatched junction bases: 5. The CDR3 totals 15 residues. CDR3 coding DNA: TGTGCCAGCAGCATAATGACAGGGACTAATGAAAAACTGTTTTTT. Its protein product is CASSIMTGTNEKLFF.

The chain joins TRBV19 to TRBJ2-7; a weak D match, TRBD1 (5 bases). CDR3 length equals 13 residues. CDR1 and CDR2 from the germline V gene are LNHDA and SQIVND (reference sequence). Trimming shortened V by 6 bases and J by 2 bases, and 11 bases separated the two germline ends. The CDR3: CASSLQVTYEQYF. CDR3 sequence (DNA): TGTGCCAGTAGCTTACAGGTTACCTACGAGCAGTACTTC.

The chain carries TRBV5-4 and TRBJ2-3; 8 bases are shared with TRBD2. J lost 3 bases, V lost 2 bases, and 2 bases had no gene match. Germline V lookup: CDR1 SGHNT, CDR2 YYREEE (reference sequence). The length of the CDR3 is 14 residues. CDR3 protein: CASSFASGTDTQYF. CDR3 nucleotide sequence: TGTGCCAGCAGCTTCGCTAGCGGGACAGATACGCAGTATTTT.

The rearrangement links TRBV15 to TRBJ2-7, with D unclear. V lost 0 bases and J lost 4, with 7 bases in between. The CDR3 runs 13 residues. Per germline, CDR1 LNHNV and CDR2 YYDKDF (reference sequence). CDR3 region: CATSRDLVYEQYF. The CDR3 DNA sequence: TGTGCCACCAGCAGAGACTTAGTATACGAGCAGTACTTC.

In this sample, this clone turned up once. The CDR3 protein is CASSLRTANTEAFF. The CDR3 bases are TGCGCCAGCAGCTTACGGACAGCTAACACTGAAGCTTTCTTT. This chain links TRBV4-1 with TRBJ1-1; D is possibly TRBD1 (6 bases). Germline loops: CDR1 MGHRA, CDR2 YSYEKL. Trimming removed 5 bases from V and 2 bases from J, with 12 bases in between. The CDR3 extends over 14 amino acids.

The rearrangement uses TRBV7-8 and TRBJ2-1, with no clear D. Germline V lookup: CDR1 SGHVS, CDR2 FQNEAQ. Between the trimmed V and J ends, which lost 2 bases and 0 bases, there was a span of 14 bases. The CDR3 has 17 amino acids. CDR3 bases: TGTGCCAGCAGCTTACCATCTGCGGCGTCCTCCTACAATGAGCAGTTCTTC. Its protein is CASSLPSAASSYNEQFF.

This rearrangement joins TRBV5-1 to TRBJ1-4; no firm D call. V was clipped by 4 bases and J by 4 bases, with 14 bases between them. There are 15 residues in the CDR3. CDR1 is SGHRS and CDR2 is YFSETQ in the germline V gene. The CDR3 is CASSVLGRDNEKLFF. In DNA, the CDR3 is TGCGCCAGCAGCGTCCTTGGACGGGATAATGAAAAACTGTTTTTT.

Written as DNA, the CDR3 is TGTGCCAGTAGTCGCGGACTAGCGGGAGGGCCGTTTCACTCCTACGAGCAGTACTTC. As protein: CASSRGLAGGPFHSYEQYF. The V call is TRBV19, the J call TRBJ2-7, with 15 bases fitting TRBD2. CDR1 is LNHDA and CDR2 is SQIVND in the germline V gene (reference sequence). The CDR3 sequence is 19 residues long. The ends lost 5 bases at V and 0 bases at J; junction bases unmatched: 11.

For this clone: This CDR3 is also generated by other DNA sequences in the sample. V and J are TRBV19 and TRBJ1-6, with TRBD1 matching over 9 bases. The CDR3 is 14 amino acids. Germline V CDR1 and CDR2: LNHDA, SQIVND (reference sequence). V dropped 7 bases and J dropped 7; count of bases not matched to a gene: 5. The DNA for the CDR3 is TGTGCCAGTACCGGGACAGGGTACAATTCACCCCTCCACTTT. It encodes CASTGTGYNSPLHF.

The chain has TRBV18 and TRBJ1-6; TRBD1 agrees at 7 bases. Germline loops: CDR1 KGHSH, CDR2 LQKENI. CDR3 length: 15 amino acids. With 6 bases clipped from V and 2 bases from J, the junction kept 4 bases outside the gene matches. The CDR3 DNA reads as TGTGCCAGCTCCCACGGACAGGCCTATAATTCACCCCTCCACTTT. Its translation: CASSHGQAYNSPLHF. Full variable domain (remainder filled in from reference TRBV18 and TRBJ1-6): NAGVMQNPRHLVRRRGQEARLRCSPMKGHSHVYWYRQLPEEGLKFMVYLQKENIIDESGMPKERFSAEFPKEGPSILRIQQVVRGDSAAYFCASSHGQAYNSPLHFGNGTRLTVT.

The chain employs TRBV6-1 and TRBJ1-6; 7 bases fit TRBD1. Trimming at V came to 3 bases and at J to 2 bases, leaving 7 bases not matched to a gene. This CDR3 region has 17 residues. Germline CDR1 MNHNS, CDR2 SASEGT. The CDR3 loop is CASSDHRGGTYNSPLHF. CDR3 coding DNA: TGTGCCAGCAGTGACCACAGGGGCGGAACCTATAATTCACCCCTCCACTTT.

The CDR3 protein is CASSTGLLSYEQYF. CDR3 bases: TGCGCCAGCAGCACGGGACTGCTGTCCTACGAGCAGTACTTC. This chain uses TRBV5-1 with TRBJ2-7; possible D gene TRBD2, 6 bases. The CDR3 has 14 amino acids. V was pared by 4 bases and J by 1 base, with 12 bases between. Germline values: CDR1 SGHRS, CDR2 YFSETQ.